Listed here are 20 T cell receptor beta chains from one sample, sequenced in a study of shared clonotypes between healthy human individuals. The data were produced by immunoSEQ multiplex PCR, yet TCRdb's version contains in-frame clones alone and is incomplete. The table lists fewer than 3 million clones, about 90% of them singletons. Material for sequencing was naive CD4+ T cells from PBMCs. Subset noted: CD45RA+ positively selected. The source is a young man in good health. Some clones in this sample may be carry-over from other donors' samples.

V is TRBV7-7 and J is TRBJ2-2, with unresolved D. The CDR3 has 13 amino acids. Trimming removed 3 bases from V and 2 bases from J, with 4 bases in between. Germline values: CDR1 SSHAT, CDR2 FNYEAQ (reference sequence). Here the CDR3 reads CASSLTNTGELFF. The CDR3 DNA is TGTGCCAGCAGCTTGACTAACACCGGGGAGCTGTTTTTT.

The CDR3 spells CASSLSPAEGYEQYF. DNA of the CDR3: TGTGCCAGCAGCTTATCCCCAGCGGAGGGGTACGAGCAGTACTTC. The chain has TRBV7-3 and TRBJ2-7, with a tentative D call TRBD2 (6 bases). Germline CDR1 is SGHTA and CDR2 is FQGTGA. The CDR3 loop spans 15 amino acids. Trimming left V 2 bases short and J 4 bases short, with 15 bases between.

J is TRBJ2-5 and V is TRBV7-8; TRBD2 aligns across 15 bases. This CDR3 spans 16 amino acids. The ends lost 5 bases at V and 6 bases at J; junction bases unmatched: 7. CDR1 SGHVS and CDR2 FQNEAQ come from the germline V gene. The CDR3 is CASSPAGLAGGKTQYF. CDR3 DNA: TGTGCCAGCAGCCCGGCGGGACTAGCGGGGGGAAAGACCCAGTACTTC.

V is TRBV27 and J is TRBJ2-1; 7 nucleotides line up with TRBD2. The V gene's germline CDR1 is MNHEY and CDR2 SMNVEV (reference sequence). The V gene end was trimmed by 5 bases and the J gene end by 15 bases; junction bases not matched to a gene: 10. The CDR3 has 12 amino acids. CDR3 residues: CASSITTSSLFF. Written as DNA, the CDR3 is TGTGCCAGCAGTATAACGACTAGCAGTCTGTTCTTC.

V is TRBV7-2 and J is TRBJ2-1, with 8 bases aligning to TRBD2. Germline V gene data show CDR1 as SGHTA and CDR2 as FQGNSA. V shed 5 bases and J 3 bases; nucleotides not matched to a gene: 6. The CDR3 spans 15 residues. The CDR3 here is CASSESGGNYNEQFF. The DNA of the CDR3 is TGTGCCAGCAGCGAAAGCGGGGGAAACTACAATGAGCAGTTCTTC. Full variable domain (remainder filled in from reference TRBV7-2 and TRBJ2-1): GAGVSQSPSNKVTEKGKDVELRCDPISGHTALYWYRQSLGQGLEFLIYFQGNSAPDKSGLPSDRFSAERTGGSVSTLTIQRTQQEDSAVYLCASSESGGNYNEQFFGPGTRLTVL.

This chain uses TRBV6-1 with TRBJ1-2, with D possibly matching TRBD1 (6 bases). V lost 3 bases to trimming and J lost 8 bases, with 13 bases between them. This CDR3 is built from 13 residues. Germline values: CDR1 MNHNS, CDR2 SASEGT. CDR3 amino acids: CASSDLDSLGYTF. The CDR3, as DNA: TGTGCCAGCAGTGACCTGGACAGTCTCGGCTACACCTTC.

The gene calls are TRBV4-3 and TRBJ1-2, with D unresolved. Germline V gene data show CDR1 as LGHNA and CDR2 as YSLEER. The CDR3 contains 16 residues. V shed 3 bases and J shed 5 bases, with 19 bases lying between them. CDR3 protein: CASSQNIGYSGYGYTF. The CDR3, as DNA: TGCGCCAGCAGCCAGAACATTGGGTACTCCGGATATGGCTACACCTTC.

The chain combines TRBV18 with TRBJ2-2, with 7 bases that match TRBD1. Trimming removed 3 bases from V and 3 bases from J; junction bases left unmatched: 7. This CDR3 has 16 residues. Looked up from germline, CDR1 is KGHSH and CDR2 is LQKENI. The CDR3 DNA is TGTGCCAGCTCACCTGAAGGGACAGATTACACCGGGGAGCTGTTTTTT. Translated: CASSPEGTDYTGELFF.

The chain has TRBV28 and TRBJ2-2; D possibly matches TRBD1 or TRBD2 (5 bases each). There are 16 residues in the CDR3. CDR1 is MDHEN, CDR2 SYDVKM, per germline. Trimming pared 2 bases from V and 4 bases from J, leaving 14 bases between. The CDR3 loop is CASSLPGAGSTGELFF. The CDR3 coding sequence is TGTGCCAGCAGTTTACCCGGGGCAGGGTCCACCGGGGAGCTGTTTTTT. The entire variable domain, with the rest obtained from reference TRBV28 and TRBJ2-2, is as follows: DVKVTQSSRYLVKRTGEKVFLECVQDMDHENMFWYRQDPGLGLRLIYFSYDVKMKEKGDIPEGYSVSREKKERFSLILESASTNQTSMYLCASSLPGAGSTGELFFGEGSRLTVL.

The count of this clone is one. The rearrangement joins TRBV6-1 to TRBJ2-1; 7 bases fit TRBD1. The CDR3 runs to 16 residues. CDR1 and CDR2 from the germline V gene are MNHNS and SASEGT. Trimming cost V 6 bases and J 4 bases; bases outside gene matches: 12. Written as DNA, the CDR3 is TGTGCCAGCAGCGAAAAACAGGGGTTTTATTACAATGAGCAGTTCTTC. Protein product: CASSEKQGFYYNEQFF.

The rearrangement links TRBV28 to TRBJ1-1; no firm D call. V was clipped by 4 bases and J by 1 base, with 13 bases between them. The CDR3 runs to 15 residues. The germline gives CDR1 MDHEN, CDR2 SYDVKM. Here the CDR3 reads CASSYPGQRNTEAFF. The CDR3 bases are TGTGCCAGCAGTTACCCCGGGCAGAGGAACACTGAAGCTTTCTTT. Variable domain in full (rest from reference TRBV28 and TRBJ1-1): DVKVTQSSRYLVKRTGEKVFLECVQDMDHENMFWYRQDPGLGLRLIYFSYDVKMKEKGDIPEGYSVSREKKERFSLILESASTNQTSMYLCASSYPGQRNTEAFFGQGTRLTVV.

The chain links TRBV4-1 to TRBJ1-5, with 8 positions matching TRBD1. Germline lookup yields CDR1 MGHRA and CDR2 YSYEKL. The CDR3 is made up of 18 amino acids. J lost 4 bases, V lost 4 bases, and 15 bases had no gene match. CDR3 protein: CASSRQTGGPKRNQPQHF. The CDR3, as DNA: TGCGCCAGCAGCCGCCAAACAGGGGGGCCCAAGCGGAATCAGCCCCAGCATTTT.

With regard to this clone: This sample also contains other DNA sequences that code for the same CDR3. The chain employs TRBV7-8 and TRBJ1-2; 8 bases match TRBD1. This CDR3 comprises 13 residues. V lost 4 bases to trimming and J lost 4 bases; unmatched junction nucleotides: 2. CDR1 and CDR2 from the germline V gene are SGHVS and FQNEAQ. The CDR3 loop reads CASSSGQGYGYTF. The CDR3 DNA sequence: TGTGCCAGCAGCTCTGGACAGGGCTATGGCTACACCTTC.

The sample holds a few counts of this clone. The V and J genes are TRBV30 and TRBJ1-1, with D uncertain. The V end was cut by 1 base, the J end by 7 bases, with 4 bases between. Looked up from germline, CDR1 is GTSNPN and CDR2 is SVGIG (reference sequence). CDR3 length equals 10 residues. CDR3 loop: CAWSAVEAFF. The CDR3 DNA follows: TGTGCCTGGAGTGCTGTTGAAGCTTTCTTT. The full variable domain, its missing parts supplied by reference TRBV30 and TRBJ1-1, is SQTIHQWPATLVQPVGSPLSLECTVEGTSNPNLYWYRQAAGRGLQLLFYSVGIGQISSEVPQNLSASRPQDRQFILSSKKLLLSDSGFYLCAWSAVEAFFGQGTRLTVV.

V is TRBV5-1 and J is TRBJ2-5, with 12 bases aligning to TRBD2. The CDR3 length is 16 residues. J lost 5 bases, V lost 4 bases, and 9 bases had no gene match. Germline V CDR1 and CDR2: SGHRS, YFSETQ. Here the CDR3 DNA reads TGCGCCAGCAGCAAGCTAGCGGGAGGGCCGGAGGAGACCCAGTACTTC. The encoded protein is CASSKLAGGPEETQYF. Full variable domain (outside the CDR3, taken from reference TRBV5-1 and TRBJ2-5): KAGVTQTPRYLIKTRGQQVTLSCSPISGHRSVSWYQQTPGQGLQFLFEYFSETQRNKGNFPGRFSGRQFSNSRSEMNVSTLELGDSALYLCASSKLAGGPEETQYFGPGTRLLVL.

The chain uses TRBV5-1 and TRBJ2-7; TRBD1 agrees at 7 bases. Germline V lookup: CDR1 SGHRS, CDR2 YFSETQ. This CDR3 contains 13 residues. With 4 bases clipped from V and 4 bases from J, the junction kept 5 bases outside the gene matches. The CDR3 region is CASSIGQVYEQYF. The CDR3 DNA reads as TGCGCCAGCAGCATCGGACAGGTTTACGAGCAGTACTTC.

V and J are TRBV5-1 and TRBJ2-5; 7 bases line up with TRBD1. V trimming: 4 bases; J trimming: 1 base; junction bases outside the gene matches: 4. The CDR3 has 14 residues. CDR1 SGHRS and CDR2 YFSETQ come from the germline V gene. The chain's CDR3 is CASSVDRVQETQYF. The CDR3 DNA reads as TGCGCCAGCAGCGTTGACAGGGTCCAAGAGACCCAGTACTTC.

CDR3 nucleotides: TGTGCCAGCAGCCATAAGCGGGGCGCAGGGGCCCACGAGCAGTACTTC. Amino acid sequence: CASSHKRGAGAHEQYF. V usage is TRBV5-4 and J usage is TRBJ2-7, with a weak D call TRBD2 (7 bases). The CDR3 has 16 amino acids. In germline, CDR1 is SGHNT, CDR2 YYREEE (reference sequence). V was trimmed by 4 bases and J by 5 bases, leaving 22 bases between them.

The rearrangement uses TRBV6-5 and TRBJ2-1; D is perhaps TRBD1 (5 bases). The CDR3 spans 13 residues. CDR1 and CDR2 (germline): MNHEY, SVGAGI. Trimming removed 1 base from V and 9 bases from J, with 10 bases in between. In DNA, the CDR3 is TGTGCCAGCAGTTACTTTACAGGAATTGAGCAGTTCTTC. Encoded protein: CASSYFTGIEQFF.

The chain recombines TRBV5-1 with TRBJ2-3, with D perhaps assigned TRBD1 or TRBD2 (5 bases each). V was cut by 4 bases and J by 4 bases, with 16 bases left in between. Looked up from germline, CDR1 is SGHRS and CDR2 is YFSETQ. The CDR3 is made up of 15 amino acids. In nucleotides, the CDR3 is TGCGCCAGCAGCCCACTACCCGGGGCTTCAGATACGCAGTATTTT. It encodes CASSPLPGASDTQYF.